This is a list of T cell receptor beta chains from one sample in a study of T cell repertoires in cytomegalovirus infection. TCRdb reanalysed the reads using MiXCR and keeps one entry per CDR3 protein. The sample records roughly 320,000 distinct CDR3 sequences, more than 8% being singletons. The sample comprised PBMCs. The source is a human donor in good health (CMV status not recorded). Some clones in this sample may be carry-over from other donors' samples. Each CDR3 is given with its conserved first and last residue. D genes are given only for firm matches. For some rows the clone size is stated as once, few or many, or as a class when expanded; others skip it.

v_gene: TRBV5-1; d_gene: TRBD1; abundance: few; j_gene: TRBJ1-5; CDR3nt: TGCGCCAGCAGCTTGGGGACAGGGGAACGTCAGCCCCAGCATTTT; CDR3aa: CASSLGTGERQPQHF
v_gene: TRBV19; d_gene: -; abundance: -; j_gene: TRBJ2-2; CDR3nt: TGTGCCAGTAGTGAACATACGAACATCGGGGAGCTGTTTTTT; CDR3aa: CASSEHTNIGELFF
v_gene: TRBV27; d_gene: -; abundance: few; j_gene: TRBJ1-2; CDR3nt: TGTGCCAGCAGTCCATGGGGGGGGCGGGCTGGCTACACCTTC; CDR3aa: CASSPWGGRAGYTF
v_gene: TRBV20-1; d_gene: TRBD1; abundance: -; j_gene: TRBJ2-7; CDR3nt: TGCAGTGCTAGAGATGACAGGGACTACGAGCAGTACTTC; CDR3aa: CSARDDRDYEQYF
v_gene: TRBV11-2; d_gene: TRBD2; abundance: -; j_gene: TRBJ2-1; CDR3nt: TGTGCCAGCAGCTTATGGCGGGGGGGCCTAAATGAGCAGTTCTTC; CDR3aa: CASSLWRGGLNEQFF
v_gene: TRBV2; d_gene: -; abundance: once; j_gene: TRBJ2-7; CDR3nt: TGTGCCAGCAATCCTGAGGGAATCGGCGAGCAGTACTTC; CDR3aa: CASNPEGIGEQYF
v_gene: TRBV4-2; d_gene: -; abundance: few; j_gene: TRBJ1-6; CDR3nt: TGTGCCAGCAGCCAATTAGAGGGACCCAGCTCCTATAATTCACCCCTCCACTTT; CDR3aa: CASSQLEGPSSYNSPLHF
v_gene: TRBV11-2; d_gene: -; abundance: few; j_gene: TRBJ2-7; CDR3nt: TGTGCCAGCTTGCCGGGACTCACAACCTACGAGCAGTACTTC; CDR3aa: CASLPGLTTYEQYF
v_gene: TRBV11-3; d_gene: -; abundance: -; j_gene: TRBJ2-1; CDR3nt: TGTGCCAGCAGCTCGAGGGCCTACAATGAGCAGTTCTTC; CDR3aa: CASSSRAYNEQFF
v_gene: TRBV19; d_gene: -; abundance: -; j_gene: TRBJ2-2; CDR3nt: TGTGCCAGTAGTACCACGGCGAGCACCGGGGAGCTGTTTTTT; CDR3aa: CASSTTASTGELFF
v_gene: TRBV2; d_gene: TRBD1; abundance: many; j_gene: TRBJ2-4; CDR3nt: TGTGCCAGCAGTGCGGACAGGCTAGCCAAAAACATTCAGTACTTC; CDR3aa: CASSADRLAKNIQYF
v_gene: TRBV12-3/TRBV12-4; d_gene: TRBD1; abundance: many; j_gene: TRBJ1-4; CDR3nt: TGTGCCAGCAGTTCGGGACAGGGGAACGAAAAACTGTTTTTT; CDR3aa: CASSSGQGNEKLFF
v_gene: TRBV27; d_gene: TRBD2; abundance: many; j_gene: TRBJ2-3; CDR3nt: TGTGCCAGTCGCCTAGCGGGAGGCACAGATACGCAGTATTTT; CDR3aa: CASRLAGGTDTQYF
v_gene: TRBV7-2; d_gene: -; abundance: many; j_gene: TRBJ1-5; CDR3nt: TGTGCCAGCAGCTTAGTAGAGAATCAGCCCCAGCATTTT; CDR3aa: CASSLVENQPQHF
v_gene: TRBV18; d_gene: TRBD2; abundance: -; j_gene: TRBJ2-7; CDR3nt: TGTGCCAGCTCCCAATCACGGGGGGATGAGCAGTACTTC; CDR3aa: CASSQSRGDEQYF
v_gene: TRBV27; d_gene: -; abundance: -; j_gene: TRBJ2-1; CDR3nt: TGTGCCAGCAGTTTACTAACCCTCTCGACAATCCTCTCCTACAATGAGCAGTTCTTC; CDR3aa: CASSLLTLSTILSYNEQFF
v_gene: TRBV7-6; d_gene: -; abundance: -; j_gene: TRBJ2-3; CDR3nt: TGTGCCAGCAGCCACAGCCCTCGCACAGATACGCAGTATTTT; CDR3aa: CASSHSPRTDTQYF
v_gene: TRBV15; d_gene: -; abundance: -; j_gene: TRBJ2-5; CDR3nt: TGTGCCACCAGCAGAGACAGGGTCCAAGAGACCCAGTACTTC; CDR3aa: CATSRDRVQETQYF
v_gene: TRBV20-1; d_gene: -; abundance: -; j_gene: TRBJ1-4; CDR3nt: TGCAGTGCTAGGAAAGGAGAGGGAACTAATGAAAAACTGTTTTTT; CDR3aa: CSARKGEGTNEKLFF
v_gene: TRBV28; d_gene: -; abundance: many; j_gene: TRBJ1-4; CDR3nt: TGTGCCAGCAGTTTCTCGGGCCCTAGAAGAAAACTGTTTTTT; CDR3aa: CASSFSGPRRKLFF
v_gene: TRBV7-2; d_gene: TRBD1; abundance: many; j_gene: TRBJ2-3; CDR3nt: TGTGCCAGCATGATAGGACAGGGGACAGATACGCAGTATTTT; CDR3aa: CASMIGQGTDTQYF
v_gene: TRBV12-3/TRBV12-4; d_gene: TRBD1; abundance: many; j_gene: TRBJ1-1; CDR3nt: TGTGCCAGCAGTTTAACAGGGGTGGTGAACACTGAAGCTTTCTTT; CDR3aa: CASSLTGVVNTEAFF
v_gene: TRBV6-2/TRBV6-3; d_gene: TRBD2; abundance: -; j_gene: TRBJ2-1; CDR3nt: TGTGCCAGCACCAGACTAGCGGGGACTAGCAATGAGCAGTTCTTC; CDR3aa: CASTRLAGTSNEQFF
v_gene: TRBV28; d_gene: TRBD2; abundance: -; j_gene: TRBJ2-5; CDR3nt: TGTGCCAGCAGTTTATCCCTGGGGCGGGAGGGCCGGGAGACCCAGTACTTC; CDR3aa: CASSLSLGREGRETQYF
v_gene: TRBV6-2/TRBV6-3; d_gene: -; abundance: -; j_gene: TRBJ2-1; CDR3nt: TGTGCCAGCAGAGGGTCTGGGACTCGATCCTACAATGAGCAGTTCTTC; CDR3aa: CASRGSGTRSYNEQFF
v_gene: TRBV7-2; d_gene: TRBD1; abundance: many; j_gene: TRBJ1-5; CDR3nt: TGTGCCAGCAGCTCGGTCGGACAGGGGGGGAGCAATCAGCCCCAGCATTTT; CDR3aa: CASSSVGQGGSNQPQHF
v_gene: TRBV25-1; d_gene: -; abundance: many; j_gene: TRBJ2-7; CDR3nt: TGTGCCAGCAGTGAATTTAACGGGGCCTACGAGCAGTACTTC; CDR3aa: CASSEFNGAYEQYF
v_gene: TRBV2; d_gene: TRBD1; abundance: few; j_gene: TRBJ2-1; CDR3nt: TGTGCCAGCAGCCGGGACAGCTTCGGTAATGAGCAGTTCTTC; CDR3aa: CASSRDSFGNEQFF
v_gene: TRBV7-2; d_gene: -; abundance: many; j_gene: TRBJ2-1; CDR3nt: TGTGCCAGCAGCTTAGCGGGGGGGCCGTGGAATGAGCAGTTCTTC; CDR3aa: CASSLAGGPWNEQFF
v_gene: TRBV7-2; d_gene: -; abundance: many; j_gene: TRBJ1-6; CDR3nt: TGTGCCAGCAGCTTAGCGCCGGCAACACCCCTCCACTTT; CDR3aa: CASSLAPATPLHF
v_gene: TRBV29-1; d_gene: TRBD1; abundance: many; j_gene: TRBJ2-6; CDR3nt: TGCAGCGTGTGGGACAGGACAATCTCTGGGGCCAACGTCCTGACTTTC; CDR3aa: CSVWDRTISGANVLTF
v_gene: TRBV28; d_gene: -; abundance: many; j_gene: TRBJ2-1; CDR3nt: TGTGCCAGCACCTTCACTATGGGGTACAATGAGCAGTTCTTC; CDR3aa: CASTFTMGYNEQFF
v_gene: TRBV20-1; d_gene: -; abundance: few; j_gene: TRBJ2-7; CDR3nt: TGCAGTGCTAGAGATCGGGATCGGGTCTACGAGCAGTACTTC; CDR3aa: CSARDRDRVYEQYF
v_gene: TRBV12-3/TRBV12-4; d_gene: TRBD2; abundance: few; j_gene: TRBJ2-5; CDR3nt: TGTGCCAGCAGTCTCCTATCGTTAGCGGGGGGGCCGGGGGAGACCCAGTACTTC; CDR3aa: CASSLLSLAGGPGETQYF
v_gene: TRBV5-4; d_gene: TRBD1; abundance: -; j_gene: TRBJ2-2; CDR3nt: TGTGCCAGCAGCCCTGGACAGGGGGCGGGCGCCGGGGAGCTGTTTTTT; CDR3aa: CASSPGQGAGAGELFF
v_gene: TRBV7-2; d_gene: TRBD2; abundance: -; j_gene: TRBJ2-1; CDR3nt: TGTGCCAGCAGCTTAGCGGGTCATCTAAGCGGGGGTACCTACAATGAGCAGTTCTTC; CDR3aa: CASSLAGHLSGGTYNEQFF
v_gene: TRBV2; d_gene: TRBD2; abundance: -; j_gene: TRBJ2-1; CDR3nt: TGTGCCAGCAGACCCAATCTAGCGGGGGGCAATGAGCAGTTCTTC; CDR3aa: CASRPNLAGGNEQFF
v_gene: TRBV7-3; d_gene: TRBD2; abundance: -; j_gene: TRBJ2-1; CDR3nt: TGTGCCAGCAGTCGTGGGACTAGCGAGGGGAATGAGCAGTTCTTC; CDR3aa: CASSRGTSEGNEQFF
v_gene: TRBV7-2; d_gene: -; abundance: many; j_gene: TRBJ1-4; CDR3nt: TGTGCCAGCAGCTTAGATGGGAGCCATGAAAAACTGTTTTTT; CDR3aa: CASSLDGSHEKLFF